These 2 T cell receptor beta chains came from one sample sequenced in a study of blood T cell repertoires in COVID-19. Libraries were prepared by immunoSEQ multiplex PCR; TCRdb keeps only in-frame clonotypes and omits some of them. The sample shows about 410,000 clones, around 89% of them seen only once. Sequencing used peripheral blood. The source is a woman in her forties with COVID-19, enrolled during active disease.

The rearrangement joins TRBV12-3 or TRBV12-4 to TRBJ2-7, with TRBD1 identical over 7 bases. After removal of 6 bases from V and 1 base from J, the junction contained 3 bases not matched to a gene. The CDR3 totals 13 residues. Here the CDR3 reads CASRDRASYEQYF. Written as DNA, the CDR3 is TGTGCCAGCAGAGACAGGGCGTCCTACGAGCAGTACTTC.

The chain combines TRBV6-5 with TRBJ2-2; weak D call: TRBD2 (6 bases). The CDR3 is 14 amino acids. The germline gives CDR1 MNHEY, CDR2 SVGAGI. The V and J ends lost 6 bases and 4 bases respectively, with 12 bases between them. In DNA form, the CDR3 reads TGTGCCAGCAGACGAGGAGGGGCCACCGGGGAGCTGTTTTTT. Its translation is CASRRGGATGELFF.